The 11 T cell receptor beta chains below all came from one sample that was sequenced in a study of regulatory T cells in long-lasting Graves disease. Time point indicated: persistent/refractory GD, antithyroid drugs over 5 years with positive TRAb. Making the TCR library involved RNA that had been extracted from PBMCs. CDR3-region Arm-PCR and iRepertoire HTBI primers produced the TCR beta libraries. A single record per CDR3 protein comes from TCRdb applying MiXCR to the multiplex PCR reads. This table holds some 430,000 distinct CDR3 sequences, about a fifth found once. Sequenced material: peripheral blood mononuclear cells (PBMCs), taken when the disease was refractory, from a patient treated with antithyroid drugs. These receptor sequences come from a female donor with Graves disease.

This clonotype has at least ten counts. The chain carries TRBV7-2 and TRBJ2-5; TRBD2 matches 10 bases. The CDR3 loop spans 15 amino acids. Per the germline V gene, CDR1 is SGHTA and CDR2 is FQGNSA. Germline trimming cut 5 bases from V and 5 bases from J; bases unmatched to any gene: 8. CDR3 in amino acids: CASSPASGSYETQYF. In nucleotides, the CDR3 is TGTGCCAGCAGCCCGGCTAGCGGGAGTTACGAGACCCAGTACTTC.

This clonotype was seen at least ten times. This chain links TRBV28 with TRBJ1-5; D not resolved. Trimming took 10 bases from V and 7 from J, leaving 14 bases between them. This CDR3 is built from 12 residues. CDR1 and CDR2 from the germline V gene are MDHEN and SYDVKM. The CDR3 nucleotides are TGTGCCACCGCTATGAGGTACCAGCCCCAGCATTTT. Translating it yields CATAMRYQPQHF.

V and J are TRBV19 and TRBJ2-4; D might be TRBD2 (5 bases). Germline assignment: CDR1 LNHDA and CDR2 SQIVND (reference sequence). The CDR3 sequence is 14 residues long. V lost 5 bases to trimming and J lost 4 bases, with 12 bases between them. The CDR3 sequence is CASSFLAGKNIQYF. CDR3 nucleotide sequence: TGTGCCAGTAGTTTCCTAGCTGGGAAAAACATTCAGTACTTC.

This clonotype was picked up a small number of times. The junction and the germline gene differ at one end; a read error may be behind it. This rearrangement joins TRBV28 to TRBJ1-1; no definite D call. Germline V gene lookup returns CDR1 MDHEN and CDR2 SYDVKM. This CDR3 is built from 13 residues. The CDR3 DNA reads TGTGCCAGCATTTTAGGAGTGAACACTGAAGCTTTCTTT. Translated, it gives CASILGVNTEAFF.

This clonotype was seen ten or more times. The chain is built from TRBV28 and TRBJ1-5; a possible D gene is TRBD1 (5 bases). Trimming shortened V by 1 base and J by 2 bases, and 9 bases separated the two germline ends. The CDR3 runs to 15 residues. From germline, CDR1 is MDHEN and CDR2 SYDVKM. The CDR3: CASSLYRTGNQPQHF. In nucleotides, the CDR3 is TGTGCCAGCAGTTTATACAGGACGGGCAATCAGCCCCAGCATTTT. The full variable domain, completed using reference TRBV28 and TRBJ1-5, is DVKVTQSSRYLVKRTGEKVFLECVQDMDHENMFWYRQDPGLGLRLIYFSYDVKMKEKGDIPEGYSVSREKKERFSLILESASTNQTSMYLCASSLYRTGNQPQHFGDGTRLSIL.

This clonotype was detected only once. The rearrangement uses TRBV7-2 and TRBJ1-1; a weak D match, TRBD1 (6 bases). V lost 1 base and J 8 bases, leaving 14 bases between the germline ends. Germline CDR1 SGHTA, CDR2 FQGNSA. CDR3 size: 14 residues. CDR3 in DNA: TGTGCCAGCAGCTTAGAGGGGGGGCATAACGAAGCTTTCTTT. Translating it yields CASSLEGGHNEAFF.

This clonotype was seen a few times. The chain couples TRBV20-1 to TRBJ2-5, with 12 bases aligning to TRBD2. After removal of 2 bases from V and 4 bases from J, the junction contained 8 bases not matched to a gene. Per germline, CDR1 DFQATT and CDR2 SNEGSKA (reference sequence). This CDR3 is built from 16 residues. In DNA, the CDR3 is TGCAGTGCTAGAACCCGGACTAGCGGGGTTTCAGAGACCCAGTACTTC. It specifies CSARTRTSGVSETQYF.

This clonotype showed up just a few times. The conserved phenylalanine or tryptophan is not found at the CDR3 terminus, so this likely reflects a read error. The chain is built from TRBV24-1 and TRBJ1-2; D gene ambiguous. The CDR3 sequence is 15 residues long. The germline V and J ends were trimmed by 4 bases and 5 bases, with 16 bases remaining between them. Germline V CDR1 and CDR2: KGHDR, SFDVKD. CDR3 DNA: TGTGCCACCAGTGACCCAAATGGCAGCCATTATGGCTACACCCTC. Its translation is CATSDPNGSHYGYTL.

This clonotype has at least ten counts. The chain recombines TRBV3-1 with TRBJ2-2; TRBD1 matches at 9 bases. The V segment lost 2 bases and the J segment 6 bases; nucleotides outside the gene matches: 4. Germline-derived CDR1 and CDR2 are LGHDT and YNNKEL (reference sequence). The CDR3 spans 15 residues. CDR3 nucleotides: TGTGCCAGCAGCCAATGGGGACAGGGCGCCGGGGAGCTGTTTTTT. Translated, it gives CASSQWGQGAGELFF.

This clonotype has ten or more counts. The V call is TRBV28, the J call TRBJ1-2, with D possibly TRBD1 on 6 matching bases. This CDR3 is built from 14 residues. Germline V gene lookup returns CDR1 MDHEN and CDR2 SYDVKM. Trimming left V 5 bases short and J 4 bases short, with 14 bases between. Here the CDR3 reads CASSPPQGIYGYTF. CDR3 bases: TGTGCCAGCAGTCCCCCACAGGGAATCTATGGCTACACCTTC.

This chain connects TRBV7-8 to TRBJ2-4, with D perhaps TRBD2 (6 bases). The CDR3 has 18 residues. V was pared by 1 base and J by 1 base, with 17 bases between. In germline, CDR1 is SGHVS, CDR2 FQNEAQ. CDR3 bases: TGTGCCAGCAGCTTAGTACTAGCCCCGGCGAAGGCCAAAAACATTCAGTACTTC. Protein: CASSLVLAPAKAKNIQYF.